Presented here are 11 T cell receptor beta chains from one specimen sequenced in a study of OX40 agonist ivuxolimab in advanced cancers. The method was immunoSEQ multiplex PCR; TCRdb's version includes in-frame clones alone and lacks a portion of them. The sample includes tens of thousands of clones, approximately 76% of them seen just once. The source was CD4+ or CD8+ T cells sorted from blood, collected in a trial of the OX40 agonist ivuxolimab. The receptors here all came from an adult with an advanced solid tumor such as melanoma, head and neck, liver or kidney cancer.

The genes are TRBV18 and TRBJ1-1; the D is unclear. The length of the CDR3 is 13 residues. Trimming pared 5 bases from V and 0 bases from J, leaving 7 bases between. Per germline, CDR1 KGHSH and CDR2 LQKENI. CDR3 coding DNA: TGTGCCAGCTCAGAAGATATGAACACTGAAGCTTTCTTT. Translated: CASSEDMNTEAFF.

The chain employs TRBV9 and TRBJ1-1, with a weak D call TRBD1 (6 bases). The CDR3 totals 16 residues. Trimming stripped 0 bases from V and 6 bases from J, with 18 bases between. Germline lookup yields CDR1 SGDLS and CDR2 YYNGEE. CDR3 in DNA: TGTGCCAGCAGCGTAGCGGTGGGGGGCGCGTTCGCTGAAGCTTTCTTT. Translated, it gives CASSVAVGGAFAEAFF.

The chain is built from TRBV6-1 and TRBJ2-5, with 11 bases aligning to TRBD2. CDR3 size: 16 residues. The germline gives CDR1 MNHNS, CDR2 SASEGT. V lost 4 bases, J lost 4 bases, and 8 bases stayed unmatched. CDR3 DNA: TGTGCCAGCAGTGCTGTTAGCGGGGGGGGAGGAGAGACCCAGTACTTC. It codes for CASSAVSGGGGETQYF.

V gene TRBV5-1 combines with J gene TRBJ2-1; 7 nucleotides match TRBD2. This CDR3 spans 17 amino acids. Germline CDR1 reads SGHRS; CDR2 reads YFSETQ. After removal of 0 bases from V and 1 base from J, the junction contained 7 bases not matched to a gene. The CDR3: CASSLGEGPKSYNEQFF. In nucleotides, the CDR3 is TGCGCCAGCAGCTTGGGGGAGGGCCCAAAGTCCTACAATGAGCAGTTCTTC.

The J gene is TRBJ1-4, the V gene TRBV4-2; no definite D call. Germline CDR1 and CDR2: LGHNA and YNFKEQ. The CDR3 is 14 amino acids. V lost 0 bases and J 4 bases, leaving 6 bases between the germline ends. The CDR3 nucleotides read TGTGCCAGCAGCCAAGAACGCTTTAATGAAAAACTGTTTTTT. It is translated as CASSQERFNEKLFF.

The rearrangement joins TRBV11-2 to TRBJ1-6, with TRBD1 as a possible D gene (6 bases). This CDR3 is built from 13 residues. V was clipped by 0 bases and J by 10 bases, with 7 bases between them. Germline loops: CDR1 SGHAT, CDR2 FQNNGV. DNA of the CDR3: TGTGCCAGCAGCTTAGATGGGGGCTCACCCCTCCACTTT. As protein: CASSLDGGSPLHF. Full variable domain (remainder filled in from reference TRBV11-2 and TRBJ1-6): EAGVAQSPRYKIIEKRQSVAFWCNPISGHATLYWYQQILGQGPKLLIQFQNNGVVDDSQLPKDRFSAERLKGVDSTLKIQPAKLEDSAVYLCASSLDGGSPLHFGNGTRLTVT.

This clone is a singleton in its sample. CDR3 sequence reads: CASSITGQGVLGYTF. CDR3 DNA: TGTGCCAGTAGTATTACAGGACAGGGGGTTTTAGGCTACACCTTC. The chain joins TRBV19 to TRBJ1-2, with 10 bases lining up with TRBD1. Losses at the gene ends were 3 bases for V and 8 bases for J; bases not matched to a gene: 9. The CDR3 is 15 residues long. Germline CDR1 reads LNHDA; CDR2 reads SQIVND (reference sequence).

The chain links TRBV18 to TRBJ1-2, with a tentative D call TRBD1 (5 bases). The ends were cut back, 2 bases at V and 3 bases at J, with 10 bases in the middle. In germline, CDR1 is KGHSH, CDR2 LQKENI. The length of the CDR3 is 14 residues. DNA of the CDR3: TGTGCCAGCTCACCAACCGGGGCGGACTATGGCTACACCTTC. This sequence encodes CASSPTGADYGYTF. Drawing the rest from reference TRBV18 and TRBJ1-2, the complete variable domain is NAGVMQNPRHLVRRRGQEARLRCSPMKGHSHVYWYRQLPEEGLKFMVYLQKENIIDESGMPKERFSAEFPKEGPSILRIQQVVRGDSAAYFCASSPTGADYGYTFGSGTRLTVV.

Only a few counts were recorded for this clone. The V call is TRBV7-9, the J call TRBJ1-5; unclear D gene. Germline CDR1 and CDR2: SEHNR and FQNEAQ (reference sequence). CDR3 length: 12 residues. V was shortened by 5 bases and J by 7 bases, with 9 bases between the two germline ends. The CDR3 bases are TGTGCCAGCAGCAAAATCGGCCAGCCCCAGCATTTT. It is translated as CASSKIGQPQHF.

The chain joins TRBV6-4 to TRBJ2-1, with D uncertain. Trimming cost V 11 bases and J 0 bases, with 17 bases left between them. The CDR3 runs to 15 residues. Per germline, CDR1 MRHNA and CDR2 SNTAGT. This chain's CDR3 is CAAQRGQDSYNEQFF. CDR3 DNA sequence: TGTGCCGCCCAAAGAGGTCAGGACTCCTACAATGAGCAGTTCTTC.

This chain uses TRBV9 with TRBJ1-3; TRBD1 might be the D (5 bases). The CDR3 covers 18 residues. From germline, CDR1 is SGDLS and CDR2 YYNGEE. V was trimmed by 0 bases and J by 1 base, leaving 17 bases between them. The CDR3 nucleotides are TGTGCCAGCAGCGTAGAACCTCAGGGTGGAGGGTCTGGAAACACCATATATTTT. Amino acids: CASSVEPQGGGSGNTIYF.